The subject of this entry is one T cell receptor (beta chain). The antigen remains unidentified. The protocol was immunoSEQ multiplex PCR, while the TCRdb copy is restricted to in-frame clones and leaves out a portion. The table records about 180,000 clones, 75% to 90% of them present only once. This sample was taken from a study of T cell responses to AZD1222 COVID-19 vaccine. The study, taken as a whole, reports: The breadth and depth of Spike-specific TCRs increased once two AZD1222 doses had been given.

The CDR3 is 15 amino acids. With 3 bases removed from V and 4 bases from J, the gap between germline ends came to 13 bases. From germline, CDR1 is KGHSH and CDR2 LQKENI. The chain couples TRBV18 to TRBJ2-1; D gene unclear. Sequencing was performed on peripheral blood, taken on day 0 of AZD1222 vaccination. The clonotype was recovered from an adult in good health. CDR3 region: CASSPALVSYNEQFF. Written as DNA, the CDR3 is TGTGCCAGCTCACCCGCGCTAGTCTCGTACAATGAGCAGTTCTTC.